The 24 T cell receptor beta chains given below trace back to one sample, sequenced in a study of T cell repertoires in aging, cancer and after chemotherapy. Multiplex touch-down PCR with TRB-A/B primers amplified rearranged V-D-J TRB sequences. TCRdb used MiXCR to reprocess the multiplex PCR reads, holding one entry per CDR3 protein. The table has roughly 5,300 distinct CDR3 sequences, approximately 30% seen once. Amplification of TCR beta used genomic DNA extracted from peripheral blood. The sequenced sample was blood. Source of these receptors: a human donor with a solid tumor.

V gene TRBV6-2 or TRBV6-3 combines with J gene TRBJ2-7; 9 positions agree with TRBD2. J gave up 1 base and V 4 bases, and 8 bases lay outside the gene matches. The CDR3 runs 16 residues. The germline gives CDR1 MNHEY, CDR2 SVGEGT. CDR3 residues: CASSSPEAGGSYEQYF. CDR3 nucleotide sequence: TGTGCCAGCAGTTCCCCGGAGGCGGGAGGGTCCTACGAGCAGTACTTC.

By its share, this clonotype is medium-sized. The V call is TRBV6-5, the J call TRBJ2-1; 8 bases match TRBD1. V lost 6 bases, J lost 4 bases, and 2 bases stayed unmatched. CDR1 and CDR2 (germline): MNHEY, SVGAGI. This CDR3 region has 13 residues. In DNA form, the CDR3 reads TGTGCCAGCAGGGGACAGGCGTACAATGAGCAGTTCTTC. This sequence encodes CASRGQAYNEQFF.

This clonotype is medium-sized within its sample. DNA of the CDR3: TGCAGCGTTGAAACCTCCGAGTCCTACGAGCAGTACTTC. This encodes CSVETSESYEQYF. The chain links TRBV29-1 to TRBJ2-7; D is unclear. Germline-derived CDR1 and CDR2 are SQVTM and ANQGSEA. The CDR3 sequence is 13 residues long. Trimming shortened V by 2 bases and J by 1 base, and 9 bases separated the two germline ends.

Regarding this clonotype: The junction and the germline gene differ at one end; a read error may be behind it. The rearrangement joins TRBV10-3 to TRBJ1-5; D is unclear. This CDR3 is built from 13 residues. The V gene's germline CDR1 is ENHRY and CDR2 SYGVKD. The CDR3 sequence: CAISESRDQPEHF. CDR3 sequence (DNA): TGTGCCATCAGTGAGTCTAGGGATCAGCCCGAGCATTTT.

V and J are TRBV20-1 and TRBJ2-3; D gene ambiguous. V gave up 3 bases and J gave up 2 bases, with 9 bases separating them. The CDR3 spans 13 residues. CDR1 and CDR2 from the germline V gene are DFQATT and SNEGSKA (reference sequence). Here the CDR3 DNA reads TGCAGTGCTAGGCGTCAGACCACAGATACGCAGTATTTT. It yields the protein CSARRQTTDTQYF.

The CDR3 reads CSARDLREGETQYF. CDR3 nucleotides: TGCAGTGCTAGAGATCTGCGGGAAGGAGAGACCCAGTACTTC. V and J are TRBV29-1 and TRBJ2-5, with TRBD2 as a possible D gene (6 bases). Per germline, CDR1 SQVTM and CDR2 ANQGSEA. CDR3 length: 14 residues.

This clonotype is labeled as medium-sized. The V call is TRBV6-5, the J call TRBJ2-7; 7 nucleotides agree with TRBD1. This CDR3 has 14 amino acids. Unmatched junction bases numbered 5, after V lost 5 bases and J lost 1 base. The germline gives CDR1 MNHEY, CDR2 SVGAGI. CDR3 residues: CASSNPGQSYEQYF. CDR3 bases: TGTGCCAGCAGTAATCCGGGACAGTCCTACGAGCAGTACTTC.

A note on this clonotype: Since a much larger clone is just one base distant, this may be a read error. J is TRBJ2-7 and V is TRBV6-6; D possibly corresponds to TRBD1 (5 bases). The CDR3 spans 13 residues. Germline V gives CDR1 MNHNY, CDR2 SVGAGI (reference sequence). CDR3 DNA: TGTGCCAGCAGAAAGTTAGGGGCCTACGAGCATTACTTC. This gives the protein CASRKLGAYEHYF.

J is TRBJ2-1 and V is TRBV7-9; unclear D gene. The germline CDR1 and CDR2 sequences are SEHNR and FQNEAQ (reference sequence). The V end lost 7 bases, the J end lost 6 bases, and 10 bases lay between the germline ends. The CDR3 loop spans 12 amino acids. The CDR3 region is CASNPPGNEQFF. The CDR3 DNA reads TGTGCCAGCAACCCCCCGGGCAATGAGCAGTTCTTC.

V usage is TRBV18 and J usage is TRBJ2-7, with 9 bases lining up with TRBD1. Germline V lookup: CDR1 KGHSH, CDR2 LQKENI. This CDR3 region has 16 residues. The V segment lost 1 base and the J segment 5 bases; nucleotides outside the gene matches: 9. The CDR3 bases are TGTGCCAGCTCACCACTTTACGGGACAGGGTTCCACGAGCAGTACTTC. Translated: CASSPLYGTGFHEQYF.

This clonotype qualifies as large. The chain has TRBV29-1 and TRBJ2-1, with 12 bases fitting TRBD2. The CDR3 contains 14 residues. The germline V gene has CDR1 SQVTM and CDR2 ANQGSEA. With V trimmed by 7 bases and J by 9 bases, 10 bases remained unmatched. DNA for the CDR3: TGCAGCGGTGCCCTAGCGGGAGGGCCAGGTGAGCAGTTCTTC. Protein product: CSGALAGGPGEQFF.

Sample share makes this clonotype medium-sized (0.01 to 0.1%). The chain links TRBV6-5 to TRBJ2-5, with D unresolved. CDR1 and CDR2 from the germline V gene are MNHEY and SVGAGI. V was trimmed by 8 bases and J by 1 base, leaving 8 bases between them. The CDR3 is 12 residues long. For the CDR3, the DNA is TGTGCCAGCGCCCGGGCCCAAGAGACCCAGTACTTC. It specifies CASARAQETQYF.

This rearrangement joins TRBV5-4 to TRBJ2-7, with 8 bases fitting TRBD2. V shed 4 bases and J 0 bases; nucleotides not matched to a gene: 6. Germline CDR1 is SGHNT and CDR2 is YYREEE (reference sequence). CDR3 length: 15 residues. The CDR3 protein is CASSGAGTSSYEQYF. The CDR3 DNA reads as TGTGCCAGCAGCGGGGCCGGGACTAGCTCCTACGAGCAGTACTTC.

By share, this clonotype counts as medium-sized. The CDR3 here is CATSRDYGRTPTEAFF. DNA for the CDR3: TGTGCCACCAGCAGAGATTACGGAAGAACCCCTACTGAAGCTTTCTTT. The V gene is TRBV15, the J gene TRBJ1-1; D not certain. This CDR3 comprises 16 residues. From germline, CDR1 is LNHNV and CDR2 YYDKDF (reference sequence). V dropped 0 bases and J dropped 5 bases, with 16 bases sitting between them.

This sequence joins TRBV24-1 and TRBJ2-7; D unclear. The germline V gene has CDR1 KGHDR and CDR2 SFDVKD. Between the trimmed V and J ends, which lost 4 bases and 3 bases, there was a span of 9 bases. This CDR3 comprises 13 residues. The DNA of the CDR3 is TGTGCCACCAGTGAGGCAGGCTACTACGAGCAGTACTTC. As protein: CATSEAGYYEQYF.

In its sample, this clonotype was seen a few times. The V gene is TRBV20-1, the J gene TRBJ2-7, with a weak D call TRBD2 (6 bases). Deletions cut 3 bases from V and 0 bases from J, with 21 bases between. CDR1 and CDR2 (germline): DFQATT, SNEGSKA (reference sequence). The CDR3 runs 17 residues. The DNA for the CDR3 is TGCAGTGCTAGCCCCACTACACTAGGGAGGAGCTCCTACGAGCAGTACTTC. Protein sequence: CSASPTTLGRSSYEQYF.

This clonotype is termed medium-sized. The V call is TRBV7-6, the J call TRBJ2-3; 7 bases fit TRBD1. The germline V gene has CDR1 SGHVS and CDR2 FNYEAQ. V lost 5 bases and J lost 2; bases outside the gene matches: 7. The CDR3 has 15 residues. In DNA form, the CDR3 reads TGTGCCAGCAGCCCGGACAGGAGGTACACAGATACGCAGTATTTT. Its protein product is CASSPDRRYTDTQYF.

This clonotype was seen more than once but under ten times. The rearrangement uses TRBV7-6 and TRBJ2-7; D may match TRBD1 or TRBD2 (5 bases each). Deletions cut 7 bases from V and 6 bases from J, with 19 bases between. The length of the CDR3 is 14 residues. CDR1 is SGHVS, CDR2 FNYEAQ, per germline. Here the CDR3 reads CASTSGTRATEQYF. The CDR3 region has the DNA TGTGCCAGCACCTCAGGGACGAGGGCGACCGAGCAGTACTTC.

This chain links TRBV7-2 with TRBJ2-7; the D call may be TRBD1 or TRBD2 (5 bases each). The V gene lost 6 bases and the J gene lost 0 bases, with 15 bases spanning the gap. Germline-derived CDR1 and CDR2 are SGHTA and FQGNSA. The CDR3 sequence is 15 residues long. The CDR3 protein is CASRTSGGPSYEQYF. In DNA form, the CDR3 reads TGTGCCAGCAGAACCTCTGGGGGACCCTCCTACGAGCAGTACTTC.

This clonotype was seen a few times. The chain recombines TRBV7-2 with TRBJ2-3; 12 bases map to TRBD2. CDR3 length equals 18 residues. V shed 2 bases, J shed 2 bases, and the junction held 8 bases outside the gene matches. Germline V CDR1 and CDR2: SGHTA, FQGNSA. The CDR3 sequence is CASSLRGLAGTLTDTQYF. DNA of the CDR3: TGTGCCAGCAGCTTAAGGGGACTAGCGGGCACGCTCACAGATACGCAGTATTTT.

This clonotype is categorized as medium-sized. The CDR3 loop reads CASSRLAGGFETQYF. The DNA for the CDR3 is TGTGCCAGCAGTCGACTAGCGGGAGGGTTTGAGACCCAGTACTTC. The V gene is TRBV12-3 or TRBV12-4, the J gene TRBJ2-5; 14 bases are shared with TRBD2. The CDR3 length is 15 residues. Unmatched junction bases numbered 4, after V lost 5 bases and J lost 5 bases.

This clonotype showed up just once. The V call is TRBV6-6, the J call TRBJ2-2; TRBD1 agrees at 8 bases. Germline V lookup: CDR1 MNHNY, CDR2 SVGAGI (reference sequence). This CDR3 is built from 15 residues. V gave up 9 bases and J gave up 5 bases; unmatched junction bases: 11. The CDR3 sequence: CASALDRGKTGELFF. DNA for the CDR3: TGTGCCAGTGCCCTCGACAGGGGTAAAACCGGGGAGCTGTTTTTT.

A few counts support this clonotype. The genes are TRBV20-1 and TRBJ2-5, with 9 bases matching TRBD2. Germline V gives CDR1 DFQATT, CDR2 SNEGSKA (reference sequence). The CDR3 totals 13 residues. J lost 5 bases, V lost 7 bases, and 8 bases had no gene match. The CDR3 DNA reads as TGCAGTGGCTGGCGGGAGGGAGCTGAGACCCAGTACTTC. Protein sequence: CSGWREGAETQYF.

This clonotype is classed as medium-sized. The J gene is TRBJ2-2, the V gene TRBV27, with TRBD1 identical over 10 bases. Trimming cost V 6 bases and J 4 bases; bases outside gene matches: 5. Germline CDR1 is MNHEY and CDR2 is SMNVEV (reference sequence). CDR3 length equals 15 residues. CDR3: CASSSRDRGTGELFF. The CDR3 DNA is TGTGCCAGCAGCAGCCGGGACAGGGGCACCGGGGAGCTGTTTTTT.